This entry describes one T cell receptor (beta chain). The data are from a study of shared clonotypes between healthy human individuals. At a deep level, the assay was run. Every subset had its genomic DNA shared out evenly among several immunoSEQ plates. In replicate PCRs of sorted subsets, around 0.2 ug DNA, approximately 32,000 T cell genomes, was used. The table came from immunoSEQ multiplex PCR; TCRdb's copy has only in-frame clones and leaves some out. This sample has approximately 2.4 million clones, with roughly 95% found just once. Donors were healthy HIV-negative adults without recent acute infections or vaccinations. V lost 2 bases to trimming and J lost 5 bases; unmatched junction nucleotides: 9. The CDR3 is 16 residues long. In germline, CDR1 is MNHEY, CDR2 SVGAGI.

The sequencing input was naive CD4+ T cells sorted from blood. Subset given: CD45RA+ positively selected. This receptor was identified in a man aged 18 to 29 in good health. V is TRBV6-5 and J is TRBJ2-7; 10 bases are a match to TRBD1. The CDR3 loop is CASSYNGQGVVNEQYF. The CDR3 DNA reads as TGTGCCAGCAGTTACAATGGACAGGGGGTTGTCAACGAGCAGTACTTC.